Below are 25 T cell receptor beta chains sequenced from a single sample in a study of blood T cell repertoires in COVID-19. TCRdb's copy holds only in-frame clones and misses some; the assay was immunoSEQ multiplex PCR. Altogether fewer than 15,000 clones are present, roughly 87% being singletons, with the ten largest covering approximately 40%. Sequencing input: peripheral blood. These receptors came from an elderly man with acute or convalescent COVID-19.

The chain combines TRBV12-1 with TRBJ2-3; no DNA check was done on the table's D call, TRBD2. TRBV12-1 is reported as a pseudogene. This CDR3 contains 17 residues. The chain's CDR3 is CASSFGLAGSSTDTQYF. CDR3 nucleotides: TGTGCCAGCAGCTTTGGACTAGCGGGCTCTAGCACAGATACGCAGTATTTT.

This clone was recorded once. This rearrangement joins TRBV10-3 to TRBJ2-3, with no clear D. Germline lookup yields CDR1 ENHRY and CDR2 SYGVKD. CDR3 length equals 13 residues. The V end was cut by 6 bases, the J end by 6 bases, with 13 bases between. The CDR3, as DNA: TGTGCCATCAGCCCCGACCCCGGGGATACGCAGTATTTT. It yields the protein CAISPDPGDTQYF.

The V and J genes are TRBV19 and TRBJ1-5; weak D call: TRBD1 (6 bases). The CDR3 is 13 amino acids. Germline CDR1 reads LNHDA; CDR2 reads SQIVND (reference sequence). The CDR3 reads CATAGEENQPQHF. The CDR3 nucleotides read TGTGCTACGGCAGGGGAAGAGAATCAGCCCCAGCATTTT. Looking up the rest from reference TRBV19 and TRBJ1-5 gives the full variable domain: DGGITQSPKYLFRKEGQNVTLSCEQNLNHDAMYWYRQDPGQGLRLIYYSQIVNDFQKGDIAEGYSVSREKKESFPLTVTSAQKNPTAFYLCATAGEENQPQHFGDGTRLSIL.

This clone showed up just once. V and J are TRBV5-1 and TRBJ2-1; 9 nucleotides match TRBD2. The CDR3 has 14 residues. Losses at the gene ends were 4 bases for V and 5 bases for J; bases not matched to a gene: 4. The germline CDR1 and CDR2 sequences are SGHRS and YFSETQ. CDR3 sequence reads: CASSNSGGDNEQFF. Written as DNA, the CDR3 is TGCGCCAGCAGCAATAGCGGGGGAGACAATGAGCAGTTCTTC.

The chain recombines TRBV7-9 with TRBJ1-1, with a possible D match to TRBD1 (5 bases). CDR1 is SEHNR and CDR2 is FQNEAQ in the germline V gene (reference sequence). The CDR3 has 16 amino acids. The V end was cut by 6 bases, the J end by 0 bases, with 17 bases between. Here the CDR3 DNA reads TGTGCCAGCAGTGGCGGGGGGGGACGTATGAACACTGAAGCTTTCTTT. It codes for CASSGGGGRMNTEAFF.

The V and J genes are TRBV4-1 and TRBJ1-2; D not resolved. Per germline, CDR1 MGHRA and CDR2 YSYEKL. The V end lost 4 bases, the J end lost 1 base, and 10 bases lay between the germline ends. The CDR3 length is 14 residues. In DNA form, the CDR3 reads TGCGCCAGCAGCCGAGTACCGGTTAACTATGGCTACACCTTC. It codes for CASSRVPVNYGYTF.

The chain links TRBV20-1 to TRBJ2-5, with a tentative D call TRBD2 (5 bases). Germline V CDR1 and CDR2: DFQATT, SNEGSKA (reference sequence). Trimming took off 5 bases at V and 5 bases at J, with 9 bases between the two ends. The CDR3 is 11 amino acids. CDR3 in amino acids: CSADGGETQYF. The CDR3 DNA sequence: TGCAGTGCTGACGGCGGGGAGACCCAGTACTTC.

The rearrangement links TRBV28 to TRBJ1-5, with D unresolved. The CDR3 is 13 residues long. Per germline, CDR1 MDHEN and CDR2 SYDVKM. The germline V and J ends were trimmed by 5 bases and 4 bases, with 9 bases remaining between them. The CDR3 nucleotides read TGTGCCAGCAGTCCCACCCTAAATCAGCCCCAGCATTTT. Residues: CASSPTLNQPQHF.

The V and J genes are TRBV10-1 and TRBJ1-1; D is unresolved. Trimming took 8 bases from V and 2 from J, leaving 15 bases between them. Germline CDR1 is WNHNN and CDR2 is SYGVQD (reference sequence). This CDR3 is 14 amino acids long. This CDR3 is CASPSGSLNTEAFF. CDR3 nucleotide sequence: TGCGCCAGCCCAAGCGGGAGCCTCAACACTGAAGCTTTCTTT.

A single count supports this clone. This rearrangement joins TRBV7-3 to TRBJ2-5, with TRBD1 as a possible D gene (6 bases). This CDR3 spans 13 amino acids. Trimming shortened V by 5 bases and J by 4 bases, and 11 bases separated the two germline ends. Germline-derived CDR1 and CDR2 are SGHTA and FQGTGA. This CDR3 is CASSPRGGETQYF. The CDR3, as DNA: TGTGCCAGCAGCCCCAGGGGTGGAGAGACCCAGTACTTC.

This chain joins TRBV2 and TRBJ1-1; 8 bases map to TRBD1. This CDR3 has 15 residues. Germline-derived CDR1 and CDR2 are SNHLY and FYNNEI. V gave up 8 bases and J gave up 5 bases; unmatched junction bases: 13. CDR3: CASERQGLRGTEAFF. As DNA, the CDR3 is TGTGCCAGCGAACGACAGGGGTTAAGGGGGACTGAAGCTTTCTTT.

This clone appeared a few times. The chain uses TRBV5-8 and TRBJ1-2, with a weak D call TRBD1 (6 bases). Looked up from germline, CDR1 is SGHTS and CDR2 is YDEGEE. This CDR3 is 15 amino acids long. Trimming removed 1 base at V and 5 bases at J, with 15 bases between. CDR3 protein: CASSLPKQGGYGYTF. The CDR3 DNA sequence: TGTGCCAGCAGCTTGCCCAAACAGGGAGGGTATGGCTACACCTTC.

The chain couples TRBV25-1 to TRBJ2-3, with a possible D match to TRBD1 (6 bases). The CDR3 consists of 14 residues. V was cut by 9 bases and J by 2 bases, with 15 bases left in between. Germline V gene sequence: CDR1 MGHDK, CDR2 SYGVNS. The CDR3 region has the DNA TGTGCCAGTTTCGGAGACAGGCCCACAGATACGCAGTATTTT. It codes for CASFGDRPTDTQYF.

The rearrangement uses TRBV6-5 and TRBJ2-2, with 8 bases that match TRBD1. CDR1 is MNHEY and CDR2 is SVGAGI in the germline V gene. The CDR3 extends over 15 amino acids. V lost 2 bases, J lost 5 bases, and 4 bases stayed unmatched. The CDR3 coding sequence is TGTGCCAGCAGTTACCACAGGGGGGAAACCGGGGAGCTGTTTTTT. Protein sequence: CASSYHRGETGELFF.

The chain joins TRBV5-1 to TRBJ1-1, with TRBD1 as a possible D gene (6 bases). CDR3 length: 15 residues. The V gene lost 3 bases and the J gene lost 5 bases, with 17 bases spanning the gap. Germline CDR1 SGHRS, CDR2 YFSETQ. CDR3 coding DNA: TGCGCCAGCAGCTCCCCCGTAGTAGGGGGAACTGAAGCTTTCTTT. This translates into CASSSPVVGGTEAFF.

The chain has TRBV3-1 (or the pseudogene TRBV3-2) and TRBJ1-4; D unresolved. This CDR3 is 13 amino acids long. Germline CDR1 is LGHDT and CDR2 is YNNKEL (reference sequence). The V end was cut by 5 bases, the J end by 8 bases, with 12 bases between. CDR3 region: CASSSYRDEKLFF. CDR3 nucleotides: TGTGCCAGCAGCTCCTACAGAGACGAAAAACTGTTTTTT.

In nucleotides, the CDR3 is TGCGCCAGCAGCCAGACCGGGACAGCGAACACCGGGGAGCTGTTTTTT. Translating gives CASSQTGTANTGELFF. The rearrangement uses TRBV4-1 and TRBJ2-2, with TRBD1 matching over 7 bases. The V and J ends lost 3 bases and 0 bases, in that order; junction bases with no gene match: 4. CDR1 and CDR2 from the germline V gene are MGHRA and YSYEKL. The CDR3 runs 16 residues.

The chain couples TRBV15 to TRBJ2-7; a possible D gene is TRBD1 (6 bases). CDR1 LNHNV and CDR2 YYDKDF come from the germline V gene (reference sequence). This CDR3 is built from 13 residues. The V end lost 4 bases, the J end lost 3 bases, and 10 bases lay between the germline ends. This CDR3 reads CATSKDSDYEQYF. In nucleotides, the CDR3 is TGTGCCACCAGCAAGGACAGTGACTACGAGCAGTACTTC.

This clone has just one count. The chain employs TRBV5-1 and TRBJ2-7, with D tentatively TRBD1 (6 bases). V lost 3 bases to trimming and J lost 4 bases, with 14 bases between them. Germline V lookup: CDR1 SGHRS, CDR2 YFSETQ. CDR3 length equals 14 residues. Here the CDR3 DNA reads TGCGCCAGCAGCTCACAAGGACAGACTTACGAGCAGTACTTC. Its protein is CASSSQGQTYEQYF.

In this sample, this clone turned up once. The chain uses TRBV14 and TRBJ2-7; D not resolved. In germline, CDR1 is SGHDN, CDR2 FVKESK. This CDR3 spans 17 amino acids. V lost 0 bases and J 4 bases, leaving 19 bases between the germline ends. The CDR3 DNA sequence: TGTGCCAGCAGCCAAGAACCCCAGGATGAACACACATACGAGCAGTACTTC. This codes for CASSQEPQDEHTYEQYF.

The chain uses TRBV7-9 and TRBJ1-2; 10 bases fit TRBD1. Germline V gene sequence: CDR1 SEHNR, CDR2 FQNEAQ (reference sequence). The CDR3 sequence is 14 residues long. With 5 bases clipped from V and 3 bases from J, the junction kept 3 bases outside the gene matches. The CDR3 protein is CASSRQGADYGYTF. CDR3 sequence (DNA): TGTGCCAGCAGCCGACAGGGGGCGGACTATGGCTACACCTTC.

This clone was recorded a few times. The V call is TRBV28, the J call TRBJ1-4, with TRBD1 identical over 9 bases. V was clipped by 9 bases and J by 8 bases; unmatched bases: 10. The CDR3 runs to 14 residues. Germline CDR1 MDHEN, CDR2 SYDVKM. In DNA, the CDR3 is TGTGCCAGTGGGAGGCTTACAGGGGGCGAAAAACTGTTTTTT. Encoded protein: CASGRLTGGEKLFF.

This clone was observed a few times. The gene calls are TRBV5-1 and TRBJ1-2; D is uncertain. V was cut by 2 bases and J by 6 bases, with 17 bases left in between. The germline V gene encodes CDR1 SGHRS and CDR2 YFSETQ. CDR3 length: 15 residues. Here the CDR3 reads CASSLSRETLNGYTF. CDR3 in DNA: TGCGCCAGCAGCTTATCGCGGGAAACACTTAATGGCTACACCTTC.

As DNA, the CDR3 is TGTGCCAGCAGTTCCACAGGGTATGCTTTCTTT. This codes for CASSSTGYAFF. The chain is built from TRBV28 and TRBJ1-1; D is possibly TRBD1 (6 bases). CDR3 size: 11 residues. Trimming took 4 bases from V and 11 from J, leaving 11 bases between them. CDR1 and CDR2 (germline): MDHEN, SYDVKM.

This clone appeared once. The J gene is TRBJ2-6, the V gene TRBV4-1; D is uncertain. Per the germline V gene, CDR1 is MGHRA and CDR2 is YSYEKL. V was shortened by 0 bases and J by 2 bases, with 5 bases between the two germline ends. This CDR3 spans 15 amino acids. The CDR3 nucleotides read TGCGCCAGCAGCCAAGAAATTACTGGGGCCAACGTCCTGACTTTC. It codes for CASSQEITGANVLTF.